What follows describes a single TCR beta chain. The antigen remains undetermined. RNA transcripts yielded amplified TCR beta CDR3 regions. The primer set for the first-round RT-PCR of the TCR CDR3 was HTBI. TCRdb analysed the multiplex PCR reads with MiXCR anew, one entry per CDR3 protein. Of approximately 870,000 distinct CDR3 sequences in the sample, around 38% were seen once. The source of the sample is a study of T cells in Graves' hyperthyroidism and ophthalmopathy. Notes on the study in general: Clonotypes that were expanded in thyroid above 0.001 mostly appeared in blood too. Onset of ophthalmopathy came a median 6.5 months after the model predicted it. Using 13 V-J features, a model discriminated ophthalmopathy from stable hyperthyroidism.

V lost 6 bases and J lost 12; bases outside the gene matches: 11. The CDR3 extends over 13 amino acids. Germline V gene sequence: CDR1 ENHRY, CDR2 SYGVKD. The sequencing sample was made of blood. This sequence was found in a man aged 18 to 30 with Graves' hyperthyroidism. The chain is built from TRBV10-3 and TRBJ1-2; 9 bases are shared with TRBD1. CDR3 loop: CAIRGAPGQGDTF. The CDR3 nucleotides are TGTGCCATCAGGGGGGCTCCGGGACAGGGCGACACCTTC.